These 21 T cell receptor beta chains came from one sample sequenced in a study of spatial heterogeneity in lung cancer. Study-wide results and caveats: Counts of expanded alpha and beta TCRs within tumors tracked the tumor nonsynonymous mutation count.

These TCRs are of unknown antigen specificity. The time point denotes: sample taken at primary tumor resection. TCRdb passed the 5' RACE reads through MiXCR, listing each CDR3 protein once. The repertoire holds some 7,000 distinct CDR3 sequences, with roughly an eighth as singletons. Sample: lung tumor tissue, taken at surgery. The source is a male donor with early-stage non-small cell lung cancer.

By frequency in the sample, this clonotype is large. With the library built for alpha chains, this beta chain is off target and its frequency is not meaningful. The chain couples TRBV20-1 to TRBJ1-5; 7 bases are a match to TRBD1. The germline gives CDR1 DFQATT, CDR2 SNEGSKA (reference sequence). This CDR3 has 14 amino acids. After removal of 6 bases from V and 4 bases from J, the junction contained 9 bases not matched to a gene. The CDR3 sequence: CSAPAPGGNQPQHF. The CDR3 region has the DNA TGCAGTGCCCCTGCCCCAGGGGGAAATCAGCCCCAGCATTTT.

Concerning this clonotype itself: Because this beta chain is a stray read in a library intended to capture alpha chains, its abundance should not be given much weight. The gene calls are TRBV7-2 and TRBJ1-5, with 8 nucleotides matching TRBD1. The J segment lost 4 bases and the V segment lost 3 bases, leaving 5 bases of the junction unmatched. The CDR3 contains 15 residues. Germline loops: CDR1 SGHTA, CDR2 FQGNSA. The CDR3 reads CASSFRQGPNQPQHF. In nucleotides, the CDR3 is TGTGCCAGCAGCTTCAGACAGGGGCCGAATCAGCCCCAGCATTTT.

With respect to this clonotype: With the library built for alpha chains, this beta chain is off target and its frequency is not meaningful. The gene calls are TRBV5-1 and TRBJ2-1; 7 nucleotides match TRBD2. The CDR3 has 15 residues. The germline CDR1 and CDR2 sequences are SGHRS and YFSETQ. Losses at the gene ends were 1 base for V and 8 bases for J; bases not matched to a gene: 9. The CDR3 region is CASSLSGRALDEQFF. DNA of the CDR3: TGCGCCAGCAGCTTGTCTGGGAGGGCCTTGGATGAGCAGTTCTTC.

This clonotype was seen many times. Since the library was made to target alpha chains, this beta chain is a stray read and its abundance is not meaningful. This chain uses TRBV29-1 with TRBJ2-1; a possible D gene is TRBD2 (5 bases). The CDR3 runs to 15 residues. Germline loops: CDR1 SQVTM, CDR2 ANQGSEA. V lost 4 bases, J lost 3 bases, and 16 bases lay in between. The CDR3: CSVGLLERSYNEQFF. DNA of the CDR3: TGCAGCGTTGGATTGCTGGAGCGGAGCTACAATGAGCAGTTCTTC.

This clonotype qualifies as medium-sized (0.01 to 0.1%). The library was built for alpha chains, so this beta chain is an off-target read and its size means little. The V gene is TRBV18, the J gene TRBJ1-6, with 10 positions matching TRBD1. The CDR3 is 17 amino acids. Germline-derived CDR1 and CDR2 are KGHSH and LQKENI. Trimming at V came to 4 bases and at J to 5 bases, leaving 8 bases not matched to a gene. The CDR3 sequence is CASSQGRQGADNSPLHF. CDR3 bases: TGTGCCAGCTCACAGGGACGACAGGGGGCCGATAATTCACCCCTCCACTTT.

As to this clonotype: This beta chain is a stray read from a library made for alpha chains; its abundance is not meaningful. The CDR3 DNA is TGTGCCAGCAGTTATCCCACCGCGGACAGGGCTACGGATGAAGCTTTCTTT. This codes for CASSYPTADRATDEAFF. V and J are TRBV6-6 and TRBJ1-1; 8 nucleotides align to TRBD1. J was trimmed by 7 bases and V by 3 bases; bases with no gene match: 16. Per the germline V gene, CDR1 is MNHNY and CDR2 is SVGAGI (reference sequence). The CDR3 is 17 amino acids.

Points on this clonotype: For a library built for alpha chains, this beta chain is a stray read; little rests on its size. V and J are TRBV11-1 and TRBJ2-5; 13 positions agree with TRBD2. The CDR3 runs to 15 residues. Germline V gene sequence: CDR1 SGHAT, CDR2 FQDESV (reference sequence). Trimming cost V 2 bases and J 4 bases; bases outside gene matches: 1. CDR3: CASSLWTSGRETQYF. CDR3 nucleotide sequence: TGTGCCAGCAGCTTATGGACTAGCGGGAGAGAGACCCAGTACTTC.

This clonotype is classed as medium-sized. This beta chain slipped into a library made for alpha chains as a stray read, so its size is not meaningful. The chain carries TRBV12-3 or TRBV12-4 and TRBJ1-4; D not certain. Trimming stripped 2 bases from V and 0 bases from J, with 10 bases between. The CDR3 spans 16 residues. This CDR3 is CASSLSATSTNEKLFF. The CDR3 DNA is TGTGCCAGCAGTTTATCGGCGACCTCAACTAATGAAAAACTGTTTTTT.

This clonotype is termed medium-sized. This beta chain is a stray read from a library made for alpha chains; its abundance is not meaningful. This rearrangement joins TRBV12-3 or TRBV12-4 to TRBJ1-1, with D unclear. The CDR3 is 12 residues long. Trimming stripped 2 bases from V and 10 bases from J, with 11 bases between. CDR3 DNA: TGTGCCAGCAGTTTACCCACAGCAGGAGCTTTCTTT. Translated: CASSLPTAGAFF.

Remarks on this clonotype: Because this beta chain is a stray read in a library intended to capture alpha chains, its abundance should not be given much weight. The chain recombines TRBV2 with TRBJ2-3, with D perhaps TRBD2 (6 bases). The CDR3 totals 15 residues. CDR1 is SNHLY, CDR2 FYNNEI, per germline. The germline V and J ends were trimmed by 1 base and 4 bases, with 12 bases remaining between them. The CDR3 loop is CASSEDVGGADTQYF. CDR3 sequence (DNA): TGTGCCAGCAGTGAAGACGTAGGAGGGGCAGATACGCAGTATTTT.

As regards this clonotype: This beta chain was picked up by a library intended for alpha chains and is off target, so its count carries little meaning. The rearrangement links TRBV6-1 to TRBJ2-3; no reliable D call. Trimming took off 8 bases at V and 2 bases at J, with 8 bases between the two ends. The V gene's germline CDR1 is MNHNS and CDR2 SASEGT. The CDR3 extends over 12 amino acids. Written as DNA, the CDR3 is TGTGCCAGCGGGGTCCACACAGATACGCAGTATTTT. This gives the protein CASGVHTDTQYF.

This clonotype was counted between two and nine times. Little can be read into the size of this beta chain, an off-target read in a library designed for alpha chains. The chain links TRBV11-2 to TRBJ1-1; D remains unclear. Germline V gene lookup returns CDR1 SGHAT and CDR2 FQNNGV. The CDR3 runs to 18 residues. Trimming left V 3 bases short and J 0 bases short, with 20 bases between. CDR3 nucleotide sequence: TGTGCCAGCAGCTTGTCTGGCCGAGGGAGCCACATGAACACTGAAGCTTTCTTT. As protein: CASSLSGRGSHMNTEAFF.

This clonotype was observed at least ten times. The library was prepared for alpha chains; this beta chain is a stray read, so its frequency means little. The genes are TRBV3-1 and TRBJ1-3; tentative D call: TRBD1 (6 bases). This CDR3 has 15 residues. Germline V gene lookup returns CDR1 LGHDT and CDR2 YNNKEL (reference sequence). V was trimmed by 1 base and J by 0 bases, leaving 7 bases between them. The DNA of the CDR3 is TGTGCCAGCAGCCAAGGACAGGCCTCTGGAAACACCATATATTTT. Encoded protein: CASSQGQASGNTIYF.

In its sample, this clonotype was seen many times. Within a library made for alpha chains, this beta chain is off target, and its count is uninformative. The chain is built from TRBV29-1 and TRBJ1-1; D not certain. The germline V gene has CDR1 SQVTM and CDR2 ANQGSEA. The CDR3 loop spans 10 amino acids. The V end was cut by 6 bases, the J end by 2 bases, with 4 bases between. In DNA, the CDR3 is TGCAGCGTAGCTAACACTGAAGCTTTCTTT. It yields the protein CSVANTEAFF.

This clonotype ranks as medium-sized. This beta chain is a stray read from a library made for alpha chains; its abundance is not meaningful. The chain uses TRBV5-5 and TRBJ1-5; possibly TRBD1 for D (5 bases). There are 12 residues in the CDR3. Between the trimmed V and J ends, which lost 4 bases and 7 bases, there was a span of 9 bases. The V gene's germline CDR1 is SGHKS and CDR2 YYEKEE (reference sequence). The CDR3 loop reads CASSQGEQPQHF. The CDR3 nucleotides are TGTGCCAGCAGCCAAGGGGAACAGCCCCAGCATTTT.

This clonotype has at least ten counts. This beta chain turned up in a library designed for alpha chains; as an off-target read, its abundance says little. The V call is TRBV20-1, the J call TRBJ1-5; the D is unclear. CDR3 length: 17 amino acids. The V gene lost 3 bases and the J gene lost 0 bases, with 18 bases spanning the gap. From germline, CDR1 is DFQATT and CDR2 SNEGSKA (reference sequence). CDR3 sequence (DNA): TGCAGTGCTAGTAAGGGAAGCGGGCCGTATAGCAATCAGCCCCAGCATTTT. Its protein is CSASKGSGPYSNQPQHF.

This clonotype was counted at least ten times. This beta chain turned up in a library designed for alpha chains; as an off-target read, its abundance says little. This chain connects TRBV29-1 to TRBJ1-1; no definite D call. Germline assignment: CDR1 SQVTM and CDR2 ANQGSEA. Trimming shortened V by 1 base and J by 4 bases, and 10 bases separated the two germline ends. This CDR3 spans 13 amino acids. CDR3 residues: CSVEGVVRTEAFF. The DNA for the CDR3 is TGCAGCGTTGAAGGGGTTGTTCGCACTGAAGCTTTCTTT.

This clonotype was counted between two and nine times. A library prepared for alpha chains yielded this beta chain as an off-target read; its size is of little meaning. The rearrangement links TRBV28 to TRBJ1-1; a weak D match, TRBD1 (5 bases). Germline V gene lookup returns CDR1 MDHEN and CDR2 SYDVKM. Trimming took 3 bases from V and 6 from J, leaving 23 bases between them. This CDR3 is built from 17 residues. The DNA of the CDR3 is TGTGCCAGCAGTTTGGGACTGTCGAGTGAGTGGGTGCCTGAAGCTTTCTTT. Amino acid sequence: CASSLGLSSEWVPEAFF. The full variable domain, with the rest looked up from reference TRBV28 and TRBJ1-1, is DVKVTQSSRYLVKRTGEKVFLECVQDMDHENMFWYRQDPGLGLRLIYFSYDVKMKEKGDIPEGYSVSREKKERFSLILESASTNQTSMYLCASSLGLSSEWVPEAFFGQGTRLTVV.

This clonotype showed up many times. This beta chain is an off-target read within a library intended for alpha chains, so its frequency means little. The chain is built from TRBV4-3 and TRBJ2-3; D is ambiguous. This CDR3 contains 13 residues. Trimming took 0 bases from V and 5 from J, leaving 6 bases between them. Germline lookup yields CDR1 LGHNA and CDR2 YSLEER. The CDR3 spells CASSQDTVDTQYF. DNA for the CDR3: TGCGCCAGCAGCCAAGATACCGTAGATACGCAGTATTTT.

By share, this clonotype ranks as medium-sized (0.01 to 0.1%). This beta chain represents an off-target read in a library built for alpha chains; its size is of limited meaning. The gene calls are TRBV30 and TRBJ1-2; 9 bases line up with TRBD1. Germline V lookup: CDR1 GTSNPN, CDR2 SVGIG (reference sequence). Germline trimming cut 5 bases from V and 4 bases from J; bases unmatched to any gene: 5. The CDR3 is 13 residues long. The CDR3: CAWDRDRAYGYTF. The CDR3 DNA sequence: TGTGCCTGGGACCGGGACAGGGCCTATGGCTACACCTTC.

This clonotype is medium-sized within its sample. This beta chain represents an off-target read in a library built for alpha chains; its size is of limited meaning. V usage is TRBV6-4 and J usage is TRBJ1-2; D gene ambiguous. CDR1 and CDR2 (germline): MRHNA, SNTAGT. The length of the CDR3 is 15 residues. V lost 0 bases, J lost 4 bases, and 12 bases lay in between. In nucleotides, the CDR3 is TGTGCCAGCAGTGACTCCCCAGGCCGGGGCTATGGCTACACCTTC. Translation gives CASSDSPGRGYGYTF.